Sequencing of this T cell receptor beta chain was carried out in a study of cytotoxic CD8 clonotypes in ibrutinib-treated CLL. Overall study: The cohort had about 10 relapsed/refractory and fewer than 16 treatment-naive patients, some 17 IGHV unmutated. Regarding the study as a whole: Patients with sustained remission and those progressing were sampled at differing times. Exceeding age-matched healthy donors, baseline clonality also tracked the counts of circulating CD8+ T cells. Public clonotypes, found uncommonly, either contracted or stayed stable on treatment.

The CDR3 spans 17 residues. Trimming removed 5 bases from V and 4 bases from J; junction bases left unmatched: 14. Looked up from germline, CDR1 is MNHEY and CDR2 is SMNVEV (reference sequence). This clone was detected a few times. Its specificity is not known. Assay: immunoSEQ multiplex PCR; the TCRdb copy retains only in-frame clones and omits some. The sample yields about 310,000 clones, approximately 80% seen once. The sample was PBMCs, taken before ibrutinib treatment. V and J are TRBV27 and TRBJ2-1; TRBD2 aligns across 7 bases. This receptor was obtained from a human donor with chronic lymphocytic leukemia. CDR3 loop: CASSPRDSGTAYNEQFF. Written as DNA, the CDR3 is TGTGCCAGCAGTCCCAGAGACAGCGGGACGGCGTACAATGAGCAGTTCTTC.